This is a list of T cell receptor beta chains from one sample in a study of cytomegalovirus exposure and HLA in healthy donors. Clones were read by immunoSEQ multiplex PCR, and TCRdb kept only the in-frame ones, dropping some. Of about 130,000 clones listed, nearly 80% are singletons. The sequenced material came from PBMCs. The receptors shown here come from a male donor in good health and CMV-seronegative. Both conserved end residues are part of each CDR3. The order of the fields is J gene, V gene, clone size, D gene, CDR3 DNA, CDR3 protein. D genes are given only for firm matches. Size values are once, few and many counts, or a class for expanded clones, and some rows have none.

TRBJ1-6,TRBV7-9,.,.,TGTGCCAGCAGCGACACCGTCAGCTCCTATAATTCACCCCTCCACTTT,CASSDTVSSYNSPLHF
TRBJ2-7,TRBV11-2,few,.,TGTGCCAGCAGCTTAGTGCAGGGTGCCCACGAGCAGTACTTC,CASSLVQGAHEQYF
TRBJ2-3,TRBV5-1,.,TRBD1,TGCGCCAGCAGCGAGGACAGGGGCGGCACAGATACGCAGTATTTT,CASSEDRGGTDTQYF
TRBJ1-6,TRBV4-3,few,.,TGCGCCAGCAGCCAAGCCGGAGGTGGTTCACCCCTCCACTTT,CASSQAGGGSPLHF
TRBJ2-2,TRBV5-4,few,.,TGTGCCAGCAGCTTGGGACAGCCAAACACCGGGGAGCTGTTTTTT,CASSLGQPNTGELFF
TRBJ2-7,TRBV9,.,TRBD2,TGTGCCAGCAGCGCCATAGCGGGGGGGCCAAGAGAGCAGTACTTC,CASSAIAGGPREQYF
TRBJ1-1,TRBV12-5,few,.,TGTGCTAGTGGTCCTGGGCCCCGGGGGTCTGAAGCTTTCTTT,CASGPGPRGSEAFF
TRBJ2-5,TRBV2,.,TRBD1,TGTGCCAGCAGTGTAATGGGACAGGGGGAAGGGACCCAGTACTTC,CASSVMGQGEGTQYF
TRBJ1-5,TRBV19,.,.,TGTGCCTCGGCAGGGGATGTAAGACAGCCCCAGCATTTT,CASAGDVRQPQHF
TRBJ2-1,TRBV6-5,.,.,TGTGCCAGCAGTATCACTAGCTCCCACAATGAGCAGTTCTTC,CASSITSSHNEQFF
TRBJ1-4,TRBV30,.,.,TGTGCCTGGAGAGAAACTGTTTTT,CAWRETVF
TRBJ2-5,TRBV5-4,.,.,TGTGCCAGCAGCTTGGACGGCACGGGGGCCCAGTACTTC,CASSLDGTGAQYF
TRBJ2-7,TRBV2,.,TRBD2,TGTGCCAGCAGTGATAGCGGGGGCCTATTGGAGCAGTACTTC,CASSDSGGLLEQYF
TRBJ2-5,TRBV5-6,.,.,TGTGCCAGCAGCTTGGTATCCGGGTTTGGAAGCCAAGAGACCCAGTACTTC,CASSLVSGFGSQETQYF